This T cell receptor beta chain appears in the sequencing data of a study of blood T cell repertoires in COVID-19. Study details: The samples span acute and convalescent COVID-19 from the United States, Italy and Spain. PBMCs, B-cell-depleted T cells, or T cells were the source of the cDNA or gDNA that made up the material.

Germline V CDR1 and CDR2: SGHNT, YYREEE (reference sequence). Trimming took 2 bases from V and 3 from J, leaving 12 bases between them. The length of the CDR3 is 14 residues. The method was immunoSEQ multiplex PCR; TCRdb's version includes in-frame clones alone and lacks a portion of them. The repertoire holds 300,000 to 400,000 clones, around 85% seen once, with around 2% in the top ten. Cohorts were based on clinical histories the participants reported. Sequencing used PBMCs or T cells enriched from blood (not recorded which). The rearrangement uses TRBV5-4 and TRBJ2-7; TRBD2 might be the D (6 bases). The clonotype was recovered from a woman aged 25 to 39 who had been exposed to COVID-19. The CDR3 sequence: CASSFRDWRYEQYF. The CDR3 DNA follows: TGTGCCAGCAGCTTTCGGGACTGGCGCTACGAGCAGTACTTC.